This T cell receptor beta chain was recovered during a study of T-cell reconstitution after alpha-beta-depleted transplantation in children. Broader study findings: From surviving recipient T cells and thymic progenitors came the high day-60 TCRbeta diversity observed in some patients.

A few counts support this clonotype. The target antigen is unknown. Unique molecular identifiers were incorporated during preparation of the TCRbeta library. Using its own MiXCR run on the PCR reads, TCRdb lists one record per CDR3 protein. The data show 500,000 to 750,000 distinct CDR3 sequences, with 27% seen just once and just over 35% held by the top ten. The ends lost 6 bases at V and 12 bases at J; junction bases unmatched: 7. The CDR3 loop spans 13 amino acids. Per germline, CDR1 MNHNS and CDR2 SASEGT. This TCR was sampled from a boy under two years old with Wiskott-Aldrich syndrome, due to receive a stem cell transplant. This specimen consisted of PBMCs, obtained before TCRalphabeta/CD19-depleted stem cell transplant. The chain combines TRBV6-1 with TRBJ2-1; TRBD2 agrees at 11 bases. CDR3 nucleotides: TGTGCCAGCAGAGAACTAGCGGGAGCCCGGCAGTTCTTC. Translating it yields CASRELAGARQFF.